The clone carrying this T cell receptor beta chain was detected ten times or more. The sample originates from a study of blood T cells in healthy people across ages. In germline, CDR1 is MGHRA, CDR2 YSYEKL. This CDR3 spans 15 amino acids. Trimming took 4 bases from V and 3 from J, leaving 15 bases between them. Then a second PCR, running roughly 7 to 11 cycles, was carried out with a sample-barcoded 5' primer and a J-beta primer mix. Each CDR3 protein gets one entry after TCRdb re-called the 5' RACE reads with MiXCR. Of about 930,000 distinct CDR3 sequences listed, about 28% are singletons. A further study also used this sample, focusing on T cells of mothers and their children.

Sequencing was done on a sample of blood. The sequence came from a woman aged 40 to 55 in good health. The chain employs TRBV4-1 and TRBJ1-1; D is uncertain. The CDR3 sequence is CASSRGPALDTEAFF. CDR3 DNA sequence: TGCGCCAGCAGCCGCGGCCCGGCTCTGGACACTGAAGCTTTCTTT.